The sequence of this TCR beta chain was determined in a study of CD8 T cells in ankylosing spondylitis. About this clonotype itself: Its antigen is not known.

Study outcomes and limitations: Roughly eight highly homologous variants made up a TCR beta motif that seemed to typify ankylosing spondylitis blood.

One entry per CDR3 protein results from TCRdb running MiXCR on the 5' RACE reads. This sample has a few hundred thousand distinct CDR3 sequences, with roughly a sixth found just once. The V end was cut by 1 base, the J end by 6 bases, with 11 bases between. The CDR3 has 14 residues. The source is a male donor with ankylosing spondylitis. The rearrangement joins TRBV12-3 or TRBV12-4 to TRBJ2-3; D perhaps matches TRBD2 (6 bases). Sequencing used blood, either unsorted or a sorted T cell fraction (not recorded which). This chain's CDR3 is CASSLDLAWDTQYF. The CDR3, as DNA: TGTGCCAGCAGTTTAGACCTAGCGTGGGATACGCAGTATTTT.